A single sample is the source of the 29 T cell receptor beta chains below, sequenced in a study of T-cell memory formation after mild COVID-19. MiXCR was run by TCRdb on the 5' RACE reads, yielding one entry per CDR3 protein. Among around 47,000 distinct CDR3 sequences, nearly 9.5% were seen once, and the ten largest hold 12%. Sample: PBMCs or a T cell subset sorted from them (not recorded which). These receptors were taken from an adult woman who had mild COVID-19 (a few samples of this study predate the infection). Cell type and time point are not known.

CDR3 protein: CASSLDGRNYGYTF. The CDR3, as DNA: TGTGCCAGCAGCTTAGACGGCAGAAACTATGGCTACACCTTC. The chain couples TRBV7-3 to TRBJ1-2; no definite D call. V was pared by 2 bases and J by 2 bases, with 9 bases between. CDR3 length: 14 residues. Looked up from germline, CDR1 is SGHTA and CDR2 is FQGTGA.

The gene calls are TRBV15 and TRBJ1-2; TRBD1 matches 9 bases. Trimming took 0 bases from V and 4 from J; bases not matched to a gene: 12. There are 18 residues in the CDR3. Germline values: CDR1 LNHNV, CDR2 YYDKDF (reference sequence). The DNA of the CDR3 is TGTGCCACCAGCAGAGATACTGGGGGGACAGGGCTTACCTATGGCTACACCTTC. This encodes CATSRDTGGTGLTYGYTF.

This clonotype was counted only a few times. The gene calls are TRBV24-1 and TRBJ1-5; perhaps TRBD1 as D (5 bases). Trimming removed 3 bases at V and 8 bases at J, with 19 bases between. This CDR3 has 16 residues. The germline V gene encodes CDR1 KGHDR and CDR2 SFDVKD. CDR3 sequence reads: CATSDPRAGDLEPQHF. The CDR3 DNA reads TGTGCCACCAGTGATCCGAGGGCCGGGGACCTAGAGCCCCAGCATTTT.

The table lists this clonotype with many counts. V gene TRBV10-3 combines with J gene TRBJ2-7, with D hard to call. The ends were cut back, 0 bases at V and 2 bases at J, with 8 bases in the middle. Germline assignment: CDR1 ENHRY and CDR2 SYGVKD. The CDR3 runs 14 residues. The CDR3 DNA reads TGTGCCATCAGTGAGTCGTTGCTGCCCTACGAGCAGTACTTC. It yields the protein CAISESLLPYEQYF.

This clonotype turned up a few times. The genes are TRBV3-1 and TRBJ2-3; TRBD2 is a possible D gene (7 bases). Per the germline V gene, CDR1 is LGHDT and CDR2 is YNNKEL (reference sequence). This CDR3 is 16 amino acids long. The V end was cut by 4 bases, the J end by 2 bases, with 16 bases between. The CDR3 sequence: CASSPFSGGLTDTQYF. The CDR3, as DNA: TGTGCCAGCAGCCCATTCTCCGGGGGGCTCACAGATACGCAGTATTTT.

The V and J genes are TRBV7-3 and TRBJ2-5; maybe TRBD2 (6 bases). The germline V and J ends were trimmed by 5 bases and 4 bases, with 11 bases remaining between them. The CDR3 contains 13 residues. Germline CDR1 reads SGHTA; CDR2 reads FQGTGA. The CDR3 region has the DNA TGTGCCAGCAGCCAACTAGCAGCAGAGACCCAGTACTTC. Protein sequence: CASSQLAAETQYF.

The CDR3 DNA reads as TGTGCCAGCAGTTTTTTTCAGACGTCTAACTATGGCTACACCTTC. Translating it yields CASSFFQTSNYGYTF. The V gene is TRBV12-3 or TRBV12-4, the J gene TRBJ1-2; D is unresolved. The CDR3 runs 15 residues. Trimming took 3 bases from V and 0 from J, leaving 11 bases between them.

V is TRBV7-9 and J is TRBJ1-2, with D possibly being TRBD1 (5 bases). CDR3 length equals 17 residues. Germline V lookup: CDR1 SEHNR, CDR2 FQNEAQ (reference sequence). The ends were cut back, 4 bases at V and 1 base at J, with 19 bases in the middle. CDR3 in amino acids: CASSSIPRDGFNYGYTF. CDR3 bases: TGTGCCAGCAGCTCTATACCCAGGGACGGTTTTAACTATGGCTACACCTTC.

This clonotype was detected ten times or more. The V call is TRBV20-1, the J call TRBJ2-3; D is unresolved. Trimming took off 0 bases at V and 3 bases at J, with 10 bases between the two ends. CDR3 length: 14 amino acids. CDR1 and CDR2 from the germline V gene are DFQATT and SNEGSKA (reference sequence). CDR3: CSARDTEGTDTQYF. The CDR3 region has the DNA TGCAGTGCTAGAGATACCGAAGGGACAGATACGCAGTATTTT.

The J gene is TRBJ2-1, the V gene TRBV4-2; 8 bases agree with TRBD2. The CDR3 runs 17 residues. Germline V gene data show CDR1 as LGHNA and CDR2 as YNFKEQ. After removal of 1 base from V and 6 bases from J, the junction contained 11 bases not matched to a gene. CDR3: CASSQVGAGELVNEQFF. The CDR3 region has the DNA TGTGCCAGCAGCCAAGTCGGAGCGGGAGAATTGGTCAATGAGCAGTTCTTC.

The rearrangement links TRBV20-1 to TRBJ1-5; the D gene is possibly TRBD1 (6 bases). Germline CDR1 reads DFQATT; CDR2 reads SNEGSKA (reference sequence). The V end lost 2 bases, the J end lost 1 base, and 12 bases lay between the germline ends. The length of the CDR3 is 15 residues. The CDR3 region is CSARLTGGSNQPQHF. In DNA form, the CDR3 reads TGCAGTGCTAGACTGACAGGAGGGAGCAATCAGCCCCAGCATTTT.

This clonotype was seen only once. This sequence joins TRBV9 and TRBJ1-1; D is possibly TRBD1 (6 bases). Germline CDR1 reads SGDLS; CDR2 reads YYNGEE. The ends were cut back, 4 bases at V and 5 bases at J, with 12 bases in the middle. The CDR3 is made up of 13 amino acids. The CDR3 DNA follows: TGTGCCAGCAGCACCCCAGGGGTAACTGAAGCTTTCTTT. This sequence encodes CASSTPGVTEAFF.

This clonotype was seen a few times. The chain carries TRBV13 and TRBJ1-1, with TRBD1 identical over 7 bases. CDR3 length: 13 residues. V lost 8 bases, J lost 5 bases, and 8 bases stayed unmatched. Germline V gene lookup returns CDR1 PRHDT and CDR2 FYEKMQ (reference sequence). CDR3 sequence reads: CASGQGGETEAFF. CDR3 DNA: TGTGCCAGCGGCCAGGGGGGGGAAACTGAAGCTTTCTTT.

The chain has TRBV6-2 or TRBV6-3 and TRBJ2-2; perhaps TRBD1 as D (6 bases). The CDR3 has 14 amino acids. Germline loops: CDR1 MNHEY, CDR2 SVGEGT. Trimming cost V 8 bases and J 5 bases, with 15 bases left between them. The CDR3 region is CASSLTGMTGELFF. CDR3 nucleotide sequence: TGTGCCAGCTCTTTGACAGGAATGACCGGGGAGCTGTTTTTT.

This clonotype turned up a few times. The gene calls are TRBV2 and TRBJ2-7; TRBD2 agrees at 13 bases. This CDR3 is built from 15 residues. Trimming removed 6 bases from V and 2 bases from J; junction bases left unmatched: 4. Germline values: CDR1 SNHLY, CDR2 FYNNEI. The CDR3 is CASSAGLAGAYEQYF. In DNA, the CDR3 is TGTGCCAGCAGCGCCGGACTAGCGGGAGCCTACGAGCAGTACTTC.

This clonotype has only a few counts. This rearrangement joins TRBV5-1 to TRBJ2-3; the match to TRBD1 covers 7 bases. CDR3 length: 15 residues. Losses at the gene ends were 4 bases for V and 5 bases for J; bases not matched to a gene: 10. In germline, CDR1 is SGHRS, CDR2 YFSETQ. This CDR3 is CASSTGDRPKDTQYF. As DNA, the CDR3 is TGCGCCAGCAGCACCGGGGACAGACCCAAAGATACGCAGTATTTT.

Ten or more counts support this clonotype. This chain uses TRBV4-3 with TRBJ2-5, with TRBD1 identical over 7 bases. The CDR3 sequence is 14 residues long. The V gene end was trimmed by 5 bases and the J gene end by 5 bases; junction bases not matched to a gene: 8. CDR1 LGHNA and CDR2 YSLEER come from the germline V gene. This CDR3 is CASSSHRGTETQYF. The CDR3 nucleotides read TGCGCCAGCAGCTCACACAGGGGCACGGAGACCCAGTACTTC.

The chain recombines TRBV6-6 with TRBJ1-2; the D gene is possibly TRBD1 (6 bases). CDR1 is MNHNY and CDR2 is SVGAGI in the germline V gene (reference sequence). Trimming took 10 bases from V and 1 from J, leaving 7 bases between them. The CDR3 is 11 residues long. CDR3 bases: TGTGCCACAGGGGATAACTATGGCTACACCTTC. This sequence encodes CATGDNYGYTF.

This clonotype was observed at least ten times. V and J are TRBV7-3 and TRBJ2-6; D not certain. This CDR3 comprises 15 residues. Trimming stripped 5 bases from V and 1 base from J, with 9 bases between. Germline assignment: CDR1 SGHTA and CDR2 FQGTGA. The CDR3 DNA follows: TGTGCCAGCAGCAGCAGAGCGTCTGGGGCCAACGTCCTGACTTTC. The encoded protein is CASSSRASGANVLTF. The full variable domain, with the rest looked up from reference TRBV7-3 and TRBJ2-6, is GAGVSQTPSNKVTEKGKYVELRCDPISGHTALYWYRQSLGQGPEFLIYFQGTGAADDSGLPNDRFFAVRPEGSVSTLKIQRTERGDSAVYLCASSSRASGANVLTFGAGSRLTVL.

The CDR3 reads CASSLDSSYEQYF. Written as DNA, the CDR3 is TGTGCCAGCAGTCTGGACAGCTCCTACGAGCAGTACTTC. The rearrangement links TRBV12-3 or TRBV12-4 to TRBJ2-7, with D tentatively TRBD1 (6 bases). V lost 5 bases and J 0 bases, leaving 8 bases between the germline ends. This CDR3 is built from 13 residues.

This clonotype was observed many times. V and J are TRBV20-1 and TRBJ2-3; TRBD2 is a possible D gene (5 bases). CDR1 and CDR2 (germline): DFQATT, SNEGSKA (reference sequence). This CDR3 region has 13 residues. Between the trimmed V and J ends, which lost 3 bases and 2 bases, there was a span of 9 bases. The CDR3 protein is CSASSGSTDTQYF. The CDR3 DNA sequence: TGCAGTGCTAGCTCGGGATCCACAGATACGCAGTATTTT.

The chain has TRBV6-2 or TRBV6-3 and TRBJ2-7, with 13 nucleotides matching TRBD2. J gave up 6 bases and V 6 bases, and 5 bases lay outside the gene matches. This CDR3 contains 14 residues. From germline, CDR1 is MNHEY and CDR2 SVGEGT. CDR3 protein: CASRGLAGRGEQYF. CDR3 nucleotides: TGTGCCAGCAGGGGACTAGCGGGGAGAGGCGAGCAGTACTTC.

CDR3 in amino acids: CASSLQGGENNQPQHF. The CDR3 DNA sequence: TGTGCCAGCAGTTTACAGGGGGGAGAGAACAATCAGCCCCAGCATTTT. The genes are TRBV12-3 or TRBV12-4 and TRBJ1-5, with 7 bases lining up with TRBD1. This CDR3 has 16 amino acids. V gave up 2 bases and J gave up 3 bases; unmatched junction bases: 7.

In DNA form, the CDR3 reads TGTGCCAGCAGCTTGACTACCGGAGATACGCAGTATTTT. It codes for CASSLTTGDTQYF. This chain joins TRBV7-9 and TRBJ2-3, with D perhaps matching TRBD2 (5 bases). Trimming left V 3 bases short and J 5 bases short, with 9 bases between. This CDR3 is built from 13 residues. Germline V lookup: CDR1 SEHNR, CDR2 FQNEAQ (reference sequence).

This clonotype has a count of ten or more. CDR3 DNA: TGTGCCAGCAGTTTATCCCGTGGGCCTAACTATGGCTACACCTTC. Its translation: CASSLSRGPNYGYTF. The rearrangement links TRBV27 to TRBJ1-2; D remains unclear. V lost 0 bases and J 0 bases, leaving 8 bases between the germline ends. This CDR3 is built from 15 residues. Germline-derived CDR1 and CDR2 are MNHEY and SMNVEV (reference sequence).

The chain combines TRBV6-5 with TRBJ1-4; 8 bases agree with TRBD1. The CDR3 has 15 residues. Germline V gives CDR1 MNHEY, CDR2 SVGAGI. V was pared by 5 bases and J by 6 bases, with 8 bases of the junction left unmatched. As DNA, the CDR3 is TGTGCCAGCAGTCCCTCCCAGGACAGGGATGAAAAACTGTTTTTT. This encodes CASSPSQDRDEKLFF.

This clonotype was seen only a few times. The V and J genes are TRBV7-9 and TRBJ1-1; perhaps TRBD1 as D (5 bases). V was shortened by 5 bases and J by 4 bases, with 5 bases between the two germline ends. This CDR3 has 11 amino acids. CDR1 is SEHNR and CDR2 is FQNEAQ in the germline V gene (reference sequence). CDR3 sequence: CASSRGTEAFF. The CDR3, as DNA: TGTGCCAGCAGCAGGGGCACTGAAGCTTTCTTT.

This clonotype was recorded a few times. The chain joins TRBV4-1 to TRBJ1-4; 10 nucleotides align to TRBD1. CDR3 length equals 16 residues. Germline CDR1 and CDR2: MGHRA and YSYEKL. With V trimmed by 4 bases and J by 2 bases, 4 bases remained unmatched. CDR3 protein: CASSRDRGPTNEKLFF. CDR3 nucleotide sequence: TGCGCCAGCAGCCGTGACAGGGGGCCGACTAATGAAAAACTGTTTTTT.

At least ten counts were recorded for this clonotype. The chain joins TRBV18 to TRBJ2-2, with a possible D match to TRBD2 (5 bases). Trimming removed 3 bases at V and 2 bases at J, with 7 bases between. Germline lookup yields CDR1 KGHSH and CDR2 LQKENI. The CDR3 has 14 amino acids. CDR3 sequence reads: CASSPTRNTGELFF. The DNA of the CDR3 is TGTGCCAGCTCACCTACTAGAAACACCGGGGAGCTGTTTTTT. The complete variable domain, with remaining parts taken from reference TRBV18 and TRBJ2-2, reads NAGVMQNPRHLVRRRGQEARLRCSPMKGHSHVYWYRQLPEEGLKFMVYLQKENIIDESGMPKERFSAEFPKEGPSILRIQQVVRGDSAAYFCASSPTRNTGELFFGEGSRLTVL.